The next 8 T cell receptor beta chains were all read from a single sample in a study of T cell responses to AZD1222 COVID-19 vaccine. This table comes from immunoSEQ multiplex PCR, and its TCRdb copy is limited to in-frame clones, with some not included. The data show around 84,000 clones, 75% to 90% seen once. This material consisted of peripheral blood, taken 28 days after the second AZD1222 dose. These receptors were taken from an adult who received the AZD1222 COVID-19 vaccine.

This clone has only one observation. V gene TRBV5-5 combines with J gene TRBJ1-4; no firm D call. The CDR3 is 13 amino acids. Germline V gives CDR1 SGHKS, CDR2 YYEKEE (reference sequence). The V end lost 4 bases, the J end lost 8 bases, and 12 bases lay between the germline ends. CDR3 amino acids: CASSPLGTEKLFF. In DNA form, the CDR3 reads TGTGCCAGCAGCCCTCTGGGCACGGAAAAACTGTTTTTT.

The V call is TRBV28, the J call TRBJ1-2; D uncertain. Germline-derived CDR1 and CDR2 are MDHEN and SYDVKM. The CDR3 length is 15 residues. The V end lost 1 base, the J end lost 8 bases, and 17 bases lay between the germline ends. Here the CDR3 reads CASSLYEASFGGYTF. In DNA, the CDR3 is TGTGCCAGCAGTTTATACGAGGCGTCTTTCGGGGGCTACACCTTC.

V gene TRBV7-9 combines with J gene TRBJ2-7; 7 nucleotides match TRBD2. Germline V gene data show CDR1 as SEHNR and CDR2 as FQNEAQ (reference sequence). CDR3 length: 15 amino acids. V was pared by 4 bases and J by 0 bases, with 6 bases of the junction left unmatched. In DNA form, the CDR3 reads TGTGCCAGCAGCTCTGGACTAGGAAGCTCCTACGAGCAGTACTTC. This codes for CASSSGLGSSYEQYF.

V is TRBV4-1 and J is TRBJ1-5; 8 bases line up with TRBD1. CDR1 and CDR2 from the germline V gene are MGHRA and YSYEKL. V dropped 4 bases and J dropped 5; count of bases not matched to a gene: 10. The CDR3 covers 16 residues. The CDR3 is CASSRGGTGSYQPQHF. For the CDR3, the DNA is TGCGCCAGCAGCCGAGGTGGGACAGGAAGTTATCAGCCCCAGCATTTT.

The rearrangement joins TRBV3-1 (or the pseudogene TRBV3-2) to TRBJ2-1; D is perhaps TRBD2 (5 bases). Germline CDR1 LGHDT, CDR2 YNNKEL (reference sequence). The CDR3 totals 12 residues. Trimming cost V 7 bases and J 9 bases, with 13 bases left between them. CDR3 DNA sequence: TGTGCCAGCACCCACCCTCGGGGTGAGCAGTTCTTC. Amino acids: CASTHPRGEQFF.

This clone appeared a few times. V and J are TRBV7-9 and TRBJ1-1; the D gene is possibly TRBD1 (6 bases). The CDR3 spans 12 residues. Trimming shortened V by 1 base and J by 10 bases, and 10 bases separated the two germline ends. Germline V gene sequence: CDR1 SEHNR, CDR2 FQNEAQ (reference sequence). The CDR3 region is CASSLEQGPAFF. DNA of the CDR3: TGTGCCAGCAGCTTAGAACAGGGTCCAGCTTTCTTT.

The chain employs TRBV6-1 and TRBJ1-1; no definite D call. Germline values: CDR1 MNHNS, CDR2 SASEGT. This CDR3 spans 15 amino acids. Trimming pared 2 bases from V and 4 bases from J, leaving 14 bases between. CDR3: CASSEPTGWGTEAFF. CDR3 DNA sequence: TGTGCCAGCAGTGAACCCACGGGGTGGGGCACTGAAGCTTTCTTT.

This chain uses TRBV28 with TRBJ1-5; TRBD1 agrees at 8 bases. Per the germline V gene, CDR1 is MDHEN and CDR2 is SYDVKM. V dropped 8 bases and J dropped 0; count of bases not matched to a gene: 12. The CDR3 covers 17 residues. The CDR3 sequence: CASAGPGQAFSNQPQHF. CDR3 nucleotide sequence: TGTGCCAGCGCCGGACCGGGACAGGCGTTTAGCAATCAGCCCCAGCATTTT.